The clone carrying this T cell receptor beta chain was seen many times. What it recognizes is unknown. The data belong to a study of T-cell reconstitution after alpha-beta-depleted transplantation in children. Overall study results and limits: Elevated TCRbeta diversity at day 60 was traced, in some patients, to surviving recipient T cells and thymic progenitors. T-cell numbers and diversity one year post-transplant derived largely from freshly generated T cells.

Using unique molecular identifiers, the investigators prepared the TCRbeta library. TCRdb ran MiXCR on the PCR reads and lists one entry per CDR3 protein. The repertoire holds roughly 120,000 distinct CDR3 sequences, with 23% as singletons. Trimming pared 4 bases from V and 3 bases from J, leaving 3 bases between. The CDR3 has 10 residues. CDR1 is SQVTM and CDR2 is ANQGSEA in the germline V gene. The sequence derives from a male patient between 2 and 10 years old who had a stem cell transplant for chronic granulomatous disease, so the T cells may come from the graft donor. The material sequenced was PBMCs, mostly from graft donor cells, taken 180 days after TCRalphabeta/CD19-depleted stem cell transplant. V gene TRBV29-1 combines with J gene TRBJ1-1, with D unresolved. The CDR3 reads CSVAHTEAFF. For the CDR3, the DNA is TGCAGCGTTGCACACACTGAAGCTTTCTTT.